This TCR beta chain was identified in a study of T cell responses to AZD1222 COVID-19 vaccine. Regarding the study as a whole: Two doses of AZD1222 preceded a rise in Spike-specific TCR breadth and depth. It should be noted that donors were predominantly white British and more often female, and clonal diversity was possibly underestimated. CD4 TCRs linked to vaccination spanned spike, dominating at 160-218 and 743-854.

In germline, CDR1 is SNHLY, CDR2 FYNNEI. CDR3 length: 16 residues. Trimming took 5 bases from V and 6 from J, leaving 20 bases between them. There are a few counts of this clone. Its antigen is undetermined. Method: immunoSEQ multiplex PCR; TCRdb's copy keeps in-frame clones and lacks some. The repertoire holds 73,000 or so clones, with 80% to 90% as singletons. The source material was peripheral blood, sampled on day 0 of AZD1222 vaccination. The source of this sequence is an adult in good health. The chain combines TRBV2 with TRBJ1-5; possible D gene TRBD1, 5 bases. The CDR3 sequence is CASSPTGTPVGQPQHF. The CDR3 nucleotides are TGTGCCAGCAGTCCCACCGGGACCCCCGTAGGTCAGCCCCAGCATTTT.